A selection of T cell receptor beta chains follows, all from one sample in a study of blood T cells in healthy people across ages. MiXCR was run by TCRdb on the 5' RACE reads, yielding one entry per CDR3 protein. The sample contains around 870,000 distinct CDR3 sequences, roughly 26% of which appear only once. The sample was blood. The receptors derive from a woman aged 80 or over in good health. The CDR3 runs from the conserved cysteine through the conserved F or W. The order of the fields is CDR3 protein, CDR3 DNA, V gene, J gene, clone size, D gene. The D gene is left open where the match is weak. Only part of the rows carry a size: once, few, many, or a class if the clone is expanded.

CDR3aa: CASRKSTGIGYGYTF; CDR3nt: TGTGCCAGCAGAAAAAGTACAGGGATTGGCTATGGCTACACCTTC; v_gene: TRBV12-3/TRBV12-4; j_gene: TRBJ1-2; abundance: many; d_gene: NA
CDR3aa: CAWSVTVTYGYTF; CDR3nt: TGTGCCTGGAGTGTGACAGTAACCTATGGCTACACCTTC; v_gene: TRBV30; j_gene: TRBJ1-2; abundance: NA; d_gene: NA
CDR3aa: CASSLPGFNEKLFF; CDR3nt: TGTGCCAGCAGCTTACCAGGGTTTAATGAAAAACTGTTTTTT; v_gene: TRBV7-2; j_gene: TRBJ1-4; abundance: NA; d_gene: NA
CDR3aa: CAISESSGEDNEQFF; CDR3nt: TGTGCCATCAGTGAATCTAGCGGGGAGGACAATGAGCAGTTCTTC; v_gene: TRBV10-3; j_gene: TRBJ2-1; abundance: many; d_gene: TRBD2
CDR3aa: CASSYPMWGVNTGELFF; CDR3nt: TGTGCCAGCAGTTACCCCATGTGGGGGGTGAACACCGGGGAGCTGTTTTTT; v_gene: TRBV6-2/TRBV6-3; j_gene: TRBJ2-2; abundance: few; d_gene: NA
CDR3aa: CASPPLEFREGGGLAAQETQYF; CDR3nt: TGTGCCAGTCCCCCCCTCGAATTCCGGGAGGGGGGGGGACTAGCAGCACAAGAGACCCAGTACTTC; v_gene: TRBV27; j_gene: TRBJ2-5; abundance: many; d_gene: TRBD2
CDR3aa: CASRNSGVGRGETQYF; CDR3nt: TGTGCCAGCAGGAATTCAGGGGTGGGCAGGGGGGAGACCCAGTACTTC; v_gene: TRBV6-1; j_gene: TRBJ2-5; abundance: many; d_gene: TRBD1
CDR3aa: CATSRDRDTEAFF; CDR3nt: TGTGCCACCAGCAGAGATCGAGACACTGAAGCTTTCTTT; v_gene: TRBV15; j_gene: TRBJ1-1; abundance: few; d_gene: NA
CDR3aa: CAIQANTDTQYF; CDR3nt: TGTGCCATACAAGCCAACACAGATACGCAGTATTTT; v_gene: TRBV10-3; j_gene: TRBJ2-3; abundance: many; d_gene: NA
CDR3aa: CASSLVPADTEAFF; CDR3nt: TGTGCCAGCAGCTTAGTTCCAGCTGACACTGAAGCTTTCTTT; v_gene: TRBV11-2; j_gene: TRBJ1-1; abundance: few; d_gene: NA
CDR3aa: CSASPYTEAFF; CDR3nt: TGCAGTGCTAGTCCCTACACTGAAGCTTTCTTT; v_gene: TRBV20-1; j_gene: TRBJ1-1; abundance: few; d_gene: NA
CDR3aa: CASSSPDIAKNIQYF; CDR3nt: TGTGCCAGCAGCTCCCCGGACATAGCCAAAAACATTCAGTACTTC; v_gene: TRBV7-2; j_gene: TRBJ2-4; abundance: many; d_gene: NA
CDR3aa: CASSRAGTDTQYF; CDR3nt: TGTGCCAGCTCGAGGGCTGGCACAGATACGCAGTATTTT; v_gene: TRBV6-5; j_gene: TRBJ2-3; abundance: many; d_gene: NA
CDR3aa: CASSPTGGIADTQYF; CDR3nt: TGTGCCAGCTCACCAACAGGGGGTATCGCAGATACGCAGTATTTT; v_gene: TRBV18; j_gene: TRBJ2-3; abundance: few; d_gene: TRBD1
CDR3aa: CASSPQSEGGHTQYF; CDR3nt: TGTGCCAGCAGCCCGCAATCGGAGGGAGGTCATACGCAGTATTTT; v_gene: TRBV7-2; j_gene: TRBJ2-3; abundance: once; d_gene: NA
CDR3aa: CSARGDASGATSNSPLHF; CDR3nt: TGCAGTGCTAGAGGGGACGCTTCGGGGGCGACTTCAAATTCACCCCTCCACTTT; v_gene: TRBV20-1; j_gene: TRBJ1-6; abundance: many; d_gene: NA
CDR3aa: CASSYEVAPTGELFF; CDR3nt: TGTGCCAGCAGTTACGAAGTAGCCCCCACCGGGGAGCTGTTTTTT; v_gene: TRBV6-5; j_gene: TRBJ2-2; abundance: NA; d_gene: NA
CDR3aa: CASSQDFLGQLSSSYNEQFF; CDR3nt: TGCGCCAGCAGCCAAGATTTCTTGGGACAGTTGTCTAGCTCCTACAATGAGCAGTTCTTC; v_gene: TRBV4-3; j_gene: TRBJ2-1; abundance: many; d_gene: TRBD1
CDR3aa: CVSSYSGNRQAFF; CDR3nt: TGTGTCAGCAGTTACTCGGGGAATAGACAAGCTTTCTTT; v_gene: TRBV6-2/TRBV6-3; j_gene: TRBJ1-1; abundance: NA; d_gene: NA
CDR3aa: CAGRNNPRLAGYPDTQYF; CDR3nt: TGTGCCGGCAGAAACAACCCCCGACTGGCGGGGTATCCAGATACGCAGTATTTT; v_gene: TRBV6-2/TRBV6-3; j_gene: TRBJ2-3; abundance: NA; d_gene: NA
CDR3aa: CSARGREGRAQHF; CDR3nt: TGCAGTGCTAGAGGAAGGGAGGGAAGGGCCCAGCATTTT; v_gene: TRBV20-1; j_gene: TRBJ1-5; abundance: NA; d_gene: NA
CDR3aa: CASSLGQPQHF; CDR3nt: TGTGCCAGCAGTTTGGGTCAGCCCCAGCATTTT; v_gene: TRBV12-3/TRBV12-4; j_gene: TRBJ1-5; abundance: many; d_gene: NA
CDR3aa: CASSGWDGEAFF; CDR3nt: TGTGCCAGCAGTGGCTGGGACGGTGAAGCTTTCTTT; v_gene: TRBV6-1; j_gene: TRBJ1-1; abundance: few; d_gene: NA
CDR3aa: CASSPGRTNQPQHF; CDR3nt: TGTGCCAGCAGTCCGGGACGGACCAATCAGCCCCAGCATTTT; v_gene: TRBV27; j_gene: TRBJ1-5; abundance: few; d_gene: NA
CDR3aa: CASSPPGADYGYTF; CDR3nt: TGTGCCAGCTCACCACCCGGGGCAGACTATGGCTACACCTTC; v_gene: TRBV18; j_gene: TRBJ1-2; abundance: few; d_gene: NA
CDR3aa: CASSFSPWGARGNTIYF; CDR3nt: TGTGCCAGCAGTTTCAGTCCCTGGGGGGCGCGAGGAAACACCATATATTTT; v_gene: TRBV12-3/TRBV12-4; j_gene: TRBJ1-3; abundance: few; d_gene: NA
CDR3aa: CASSYCRGASDAQYF; CDR3nt: TGTGCCAGCAGTTATTGCAGGGGGGCGTCAGATGCGCAGTATTTT; v_gene: TRBV12-3/TRBV12-4; j_gene: TRBJ2-3; abundance: NA; d_gene: NA
CDR3aa: CASSPGTVRGIQYF; CDR3nt: TGCGCCAGCAGCCCCGGGACAGTGAGGGGCATTCAGTACTTC; v_gene: TRBV5-1; j_gene: TRBJ2-4; abundance: many; d_gene: TRBD1
CDR3aa: CASRLNRQAGEQYF; CDR3nt: TGTGCCAGCAGGTTAAACCGGCAGGCGGGCGAGCAGTACTTC; v_gene: TRBV28; j_gene: TRBJ2-7; abundance: once; d_gene: NA
CDR3aa: CASRSGGTGNTIYF; CDR3nt: TGTGCCAGCAGGTCAGGGGGGACTGGAAACACCATATATTTT; v_gene: TRBV27; j_gene: TRBJ1-3; abundance: NA; d_gene: TRBD1
CDR3aa: CSVPKRATGVTEAFF; CDR3nt: TGCAGCGTCCCCAAAAGGGCTACAGGGGTCACTGAAGCTTTCTTT; v_gene: TRBV29-1; j_gene: TRBJ1-1; abundance: few; d_gene: TRBD1
CDR3aa: CASSEYSRDYGYTF; CDR3nt: TGTGCCAGCAGTGAATATAGCAGGGACTATGGCTACACCTTC; v_gene: TRBV25-1; j_gene: TRBJ1-2; abundance: few; d_gene: NA
CDR3aa: CASSSLRTVSYEQYF; CDR3nt: TGTGCCAGCAGTTCCTTAAGGACAGTCTCCTACGAGCAGTACTTC; v_gene: TRBV6-2/TRBV6-3; j_gene: TRBJ2-7; abundance: many; d_gene: NA
CDR3aa: CASSVAAASGYNEQFF; CDR3nt: TGTGCCAGCAGCGTAGCTGCGGCTAGCGGTTACAATGAGCAGTTCTTC; v_gene: TRBV9; j_gene: TRBJ2-1; abundance: NA; d_gene: TRBD2
CDR3aa: CASSVGRASGELFF; CDR3nt: TGTGCCAGCAGCGTAGGACGGGCGTCCGGGGAGCTGTTTTTT; v_gene: TRBV9; j_gene: TRBJ2-2; abundance: NA; d_gene: NA
CDR3aa: CASSFNWQGGRPLHF; CDR3nt: TGTGCCAGCAGCTTTAATTGGCAGGGTGGACGACCCCTCCACTTT; v_gene: TRBV7-2; j_gene: TRBJ1-6; abundance: NA; d_gene: NA
CDR3aa: CASSLDQASNQPQHF; CDR3nt: TGTGCCAGCAGCTTGGATCAGGCTAGCAATCAGCCCCAGCATTTT; v_gene: TRBV5-4; j_gene: TRBJ1-5; abundance: NA; d_gene: NA
CDR3aa: CASSRHGGTINSPLHF; CDR3nt: TGTGCCAGCAGCCGCCACGGAGGAACGATTAATTCACCCCTCCACTTT; v_gene: TRBV14; j_gene: TRBJ1-6; abundance: few; d_gene: NA
CDR3aa: CAWSVPGTIANNEQFF; CDR3nt: TGTGCCTGGAGTGTTCCCGGGACTATCGCTAACAATGAGCAGTTCTTC; v_gene: TRBV30; j_gene: TRBJ2-1; abundance: few; d_gene: TRBD2
CDR3aa: CASSVAGRGHQETQYF; CDR3nt: TGTGCCAGCAGCGTAGCGGGCAGGGGACACCAAGAGACCCAGTACTTC; v_gene: TRBV9; j_gene: TRBJ2-5; abundance: many; d_gene: NA
CDR3aa: CSARGAGWQFF; CDR3nt: TGCAGTGCTAGAGGCGCAGGCTGGCAGTTCTTC; v_gene: TRBV20-1; j_gene: TRBJ2-1; abundance: NA; d_gene: NA
CDR3aa: CASLGQSGETQYF; CDR3nt: TGTGCCAGCTTGGGGCAGAGCGGGGAGACCCAGTACTTC; v_gene: TRBV6-2/TRBV6-3; j_gene: TRBJ2-5; abundance: many; d_gene: NA
CDR3aa: CASQDTTKNIQYF; CDR3nt: TGTGCCAGCCAGGACACAACCAAAAACATTCAGTACTTC; v_gene: TRBV2; j_gene: TRBJ2-4; abundance: many; d_gene: NA
CDR3aa: CASSTSGATGANVLTF; CDR3nt: TGTGCCAGCAGTACCTCGGGGGCGACTGGGGCCAACGTCCTGACTTTC; v_gene: TRBV5-5; j_gene: TRBJ2-6; abundance: once; d_gene: NA
CDR3aa: CSAIPGGREQFF; CDR3nt: TGCAGTGCTATACCAGGGGGCCGTGAGCAGTTCTTC; v_gene: TRBV20-1; j_gene: TRBJ2-1; abundance: many; d_gene: TRBD1
CDR3aa: CASSVSTSGVGEQFF; CDR3nt: TGTGCCAGCAGCGTAAGCACTAGCGGGGTCGGTGAGCAGTTCTTC; v_gene: TRBV7-8; j_gene: TRBJ2-1; abundance: many; d_gene: TRBD2
CDR3aa: CTSSQDATRGAKNIQYF; CDR3nt: TGCACCAGCAGCCAAGACGCTACCCGGGGGGCCAAAAACATTCAGTACTTC; v_gene: TRBV4-3; j_gene: TRBJ2-4; abundance: few; d_gene: NA
CDR3aa: CASSEGGVAKNIQYF; CDR3nt: TGTGCCAGCAGTGAGGGCGGGGTAGCCAAAAACATTCAGTACTTC; v_gene: TRBV2; j_gene: TRBJ2-4; abundance: few; d_gene: NA
CDR3aa: CASSRQLSYEQYF; CDR3nt: TGTGCCAGCAGTCGACAGCTCTCCTACGAGCAGTACTTC; v_gene: TRBV12-3/TRBV12-4; j_gene: TRBJ2-7; abundance: many; d_gene: NA
CDR3aa: CASSFPGEETQYF; CDR3nt: TGTGCCAGCAGTTTTCCCGGTGAAGAGACCCAGTACTTC; v_gene: TRBV12-3/TRBV12-4; j_gene: TRBJ2-5; abundance: many; d_gene: NA
CDR3aa: CAGTSGTDTQYF; CDR3nt: TGTGCCGGGACTAGCGGTACAGATACGCAGTATTTT; v_gene: TRBV30; j_gene: TRBJ2-3; abundance: many; d_gene: TRBD2
CDR3aa: CASSFPSGGASSYNEQYF; CDR3nt: TGCGCCAGCAGTTTTCCTAGCGGGGGGGCTAGTTCCTACAATGAGCAGTACTTC; v_gene: TRBV10-1; j_gene: TRBJ2-7; abundance: NA; d_gene: TRBD2
CDR3aa: CASSVRDGAGEQYF; CDR3nt: TGTGCCAGCAGCGTCCGGGACGGGGCGGGCGAGCAGTACTTC; v_gene: TRBV7-9; j_gene: TRBJ2-7; abundance: NA; d_gene: NA
CDR3aa: CASSLVGYEQFF; CDR3nt: TGTGCCAGCAGCCTAGTGGGGTACGAGCAGTTCTTC; v_gene: TRBV7-2; j_gene: TRBJ2-1; abundance: many; d_gene: NA
CDR3aa: CASSLSQNSYNEQFF; CDR3nt: TGTGCCAGCAGTTTATCCCAAAACTCCTACAATGAGCAGTTCTTC; v_gene: TRBV12-3/TRBV12-4; j_gene: TRBJ2-1; abundance: many; d_gene: NA
CDR3aa: CSVDKGNSEAFF; CDR3nt: TGCAGCGTTGATAAGGGCAACAGTGAAGCTTTCTTT; v_gene: TRBV29-1; j_gene: TRBJ1-1; abundance: many; d_gene: NA
CDR3aa: CSVRGLAGVRGGYYEQYF; CDR3nt: TGCAGTGTCAGAGGGTTAGCGGGGGTAAGAGGTGGGTACTACGAGCAGTACTTC; v_gene: TRBV20-1; j_gene: TRBJ2-7; abundance: NA; d_gene: TRBD2
CDR3aa: CASSVTLGQGTTEAFF; CDR3nt: TGTGCCAGCAGCGTGACCTTAGGACAGGGGACGACTGAAGCTTTCTTT; v_gene: TRBV7-2; j_gene: TRBJ1-1; abundance: NA; d_gene: TRBD1